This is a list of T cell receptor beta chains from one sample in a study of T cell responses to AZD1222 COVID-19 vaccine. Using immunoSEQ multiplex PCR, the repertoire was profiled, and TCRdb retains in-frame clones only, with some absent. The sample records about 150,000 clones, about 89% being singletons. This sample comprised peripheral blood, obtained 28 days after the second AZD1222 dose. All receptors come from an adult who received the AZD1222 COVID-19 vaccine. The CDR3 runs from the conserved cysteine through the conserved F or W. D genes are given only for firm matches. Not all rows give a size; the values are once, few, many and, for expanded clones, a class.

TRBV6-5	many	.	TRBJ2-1	CASSLGTSLYNEQFF	TGTGCCAGCAGTTTAGGTACTAGTCTCTACAATGAGCAGTTCTTC
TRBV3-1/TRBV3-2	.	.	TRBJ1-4	CASSQDSGVVQANEKLFF	TGTGCCAGCAGCCAAGATTCTGGGGTTGTGCAGGCTAATGAAAAACTGTTTTTT
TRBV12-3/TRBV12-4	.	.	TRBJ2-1	CASKRYNEQFF	TGTGCCAGCAAGCGTTACAATGAGCAGTTCTTC
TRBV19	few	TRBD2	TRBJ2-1	CASSVPGLAFDEQFF	TGTGCCAGTAGTGTTCCGGGACTAGCATTTGATGAGCAGTTCTTC
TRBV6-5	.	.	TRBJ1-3	CASRTQGTDTIYF	TGTGCCAGCAGAACACAGGGAACTGACACCATATATTTT
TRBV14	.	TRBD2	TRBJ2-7	CASSLARGLAGGLTYEQYF	TGTGCCAGCAGCCTCGCGAGGGGACTAGCGGGGGGGCTAACGTACGAGCAGTACTTC
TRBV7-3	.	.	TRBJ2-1	CASSLSGPGAYNEQFF	TGTGCCAGCAGCTTAAGCGGGCCTGGGGCCTACAATGAGCAGTTCTTC
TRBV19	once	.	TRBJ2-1	CASSTGVYNEQFF	TGTGCCAGTAGCACGGGCGTTTACAATGAGCAGTTCTTC
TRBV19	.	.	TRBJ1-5	CASMATEFYSNQPQHF	TGTGCCAGTATGGCGACAGAATTCTATAGCAATCAGCCCCAGCATTTT
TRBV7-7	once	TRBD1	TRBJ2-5	CAVRLGGGRETQYF	TGTGCTGTTCGGTTAGGGGGCGGTCGGGAGACCCAGTACTTC
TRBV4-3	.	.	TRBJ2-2	CASSQGRLNTGELFF	TGCGCCAGCAGCCAGGGGAGATTGAACACCGGGGAGCTGTTTTTT
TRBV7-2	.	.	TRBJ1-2	CASSFPERGYTF	TGTGCCAGCAGCTTCCCGGAGAGGGGCTACACCTTC
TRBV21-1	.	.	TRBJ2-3	CASSKVSFKRELTDTQYF	TGTGCCAGCAGCAAAGTATCTTTTAAGCGGGAGTTAACAGATACGCAGTATTTT
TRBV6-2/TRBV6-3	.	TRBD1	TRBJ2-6	CASSADRGFSGANVLTF	TGTGCCAGCAGTGCGGACAGGGGGTTCTCTGGGGCCAACGTCCTGACTTTC
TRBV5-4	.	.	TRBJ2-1	CASSRDNALYNEQFF	TGTGCCAGCAGCAGGGACAACGCCTTATACAATGAGCAGTTCTTC
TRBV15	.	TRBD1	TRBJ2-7	CATSTTGGRYEQYF	TGTGCCACCAGCACAACAGGGGGCCGGTACGAGCAGTACTTC
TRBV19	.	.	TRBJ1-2	CASSILGANYGYTF	TGTGCCAGTAGTATTTTAGGGGCTAATTATGGCTACACCTTC
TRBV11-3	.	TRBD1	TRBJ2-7	CASSDRGYEQYF	TGTGCCAGCAGCGACAGGGGTTACGAGCAGTACTTC
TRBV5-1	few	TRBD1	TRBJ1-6	CASSLEAGGRMAPLHF	TGCGCCAGCAGCTTGGAGGCAGGGGGTCGGATGGCACCCCTCCACTTT
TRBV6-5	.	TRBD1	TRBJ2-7	CASSPGQGMPYEQYF	TGTGCCAGCAGTCCCGGACAGGGGATGCCCTACGAGCAGTACTTC
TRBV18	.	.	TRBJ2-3	CASSPGVSDTQYF	TGTGCCAGCTCACCCGGGGTTTCGGATACGCAGTATTTT
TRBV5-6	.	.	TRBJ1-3	CASSLGLGPGNTIYF	TGTGCCAGCAGCTTGGGGCTAGGCCCTGGAAACACCATATATTTT
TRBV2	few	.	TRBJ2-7	CAGAGTPYEQYF	TGTGCAGGGGCAGGGACCCCCTACGAGCAGTACTTC
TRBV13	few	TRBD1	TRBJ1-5	CASSSSDRGPGSNQPQHF	TGTGCCAGCAGCTCCTCTGACAGGGGACCTGGAAGCAATCAGCCCCAGCATTTT
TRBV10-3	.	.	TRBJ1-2	CAISESGTGNYGYTF	TGTGCCATCAGTGAGTCGGGAACAGGGAACTATGGCTACACCTTC
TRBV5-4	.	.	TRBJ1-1	CASSLEAENTEAFF	TGTGCCAGCAGCTTAGAGGCAGAAAACACTGAAGCTTTCTTT
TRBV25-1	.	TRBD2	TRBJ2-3	CASSVPTGGPNTQYF	TGTGCCAGCAGTGTACCCACGGGAGGGCCAAATACGCAGTATTTT
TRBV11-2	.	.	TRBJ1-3	CASTSGYSGNTIYF	TGTGCCAGCACGTCAGGGTACTCTGGAAACACCATATATTTT
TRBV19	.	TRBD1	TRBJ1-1	CASSIGTGGVEAFF	TGTGCCAGTAGTATTGGGACAGGGGGCGTTGAAGCTTTCTTT
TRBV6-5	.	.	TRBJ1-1	CASSYSTSNTEAFF	TGTGCCAGCAGTTACTCGACTAGCAACACTGAAGCTTTCTTT
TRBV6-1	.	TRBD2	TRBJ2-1	CASSGAGGGSRYNEQFF	TGTGCCAGCAGTGGAGCGGGAGGCGGGTCCCGCTACAATGAGCAGTTCTTC
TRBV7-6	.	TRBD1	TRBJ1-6	CASSPSAGQFNSPLHF	TGTGCCAGCAGCCCCTCGGCGGGACAGTTCAATTCACCCCTCCACTTT
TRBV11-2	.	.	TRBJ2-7	CASSQPLRLVYEQYF	TGTGCCAGCAGCCAGCCCCTAAGACTAGTCTACGAGCAGTACTTC